The 7 T cell receptor beta chains given below trace back to one sample, sequenced in a study of cytotoxic CD8 clonotypes in ibrutinib-treated CLL. Sequenced by immunoSEQ multiplex PCR; TCRdb stores in-frame clones only, minus some. The sample records approximately 60,000 clones, 50% to 60% being singletons. The specimen comprised PBMCs, sampled at disease progression, from a patient treated with ibrutinib. Receptors originate from a human donor with chronic lymphocytic leukemia.

This clone was counted a few times. This chain uses TRBV7-2 with TRBJ1-5; a possible D gene is TRBD1 (5 bases). V was pared by 3 bases and J by 9 bases, with 12 bases between. Looked up from germline, CDR1 is SGHTA and CDR2 is FQGNSA. The CDR3 runs 13 residues. The CDR3 loop is CASSLRRGRPQHF. Written as DNA, the CDR3 is TGTGCCAGCAGCTTGCGGCGGGGCCGGCCCCAGCATTTT.

The DNA for the CDR3 is TGTGCCAGCAGTTACTCGACAGGGGTGGCCTACGAGCAGTACTTC. This gives the protein CASSYSTGVAYEQYF. The chain is built from TRBV6-5 and TRBJ2-7, with TRBD1 matching over 8 bases. The V segment lost 0 bases and the J segment 2 bases; nucleotides outside the gene matches: 3. CDR3 length: 15 amino acids. CDR1 is MNHEY, CDR2 SVGAGI, per germline.

This clone occurred a few times. V usage is TRBV29-1 and J usage is TRBJ2-1; D possibly corresponds to TRBD2 (6 bases). Trimming took off 4 bases at V and 0 bases at J, with 13 bases between the two ends. This CDR3 is built from 15 residues. Germline CDR1 SQVTM, CDR2 ANQGSEA. CDR3 sequence: CSVVGGESSYNEQFF. The CDR3, as DNA: TGCAGCGTTGTAGGCGGGGAAAGCTCCTACAATGAGCAGTTCTTC.

The chain employs TRBV5-4 and TRBJ1-6; D remains ambiguous. CDR3 length: 13 amino acids. Looked up from germline, CDR1 is SGHNT and CDR2 is YYREEE (reference sequence). Deletions cut 2 bases from V and 8 bases from J, with 8 bases between. The CDR3 sequence: CASSFGRDSPLHF. CDR3 sequence (DNA): TGTGCCAGCAGCTTCGGACGCGATTCACCCCTCCACTTT. The whole variable domain, remainder taken from reference TRBV5-4 and TRBJ1-6, is ETGVTQSPTHLIKTRGQQVTLRCSSQSGHNTVSWYQQALGQGPQFIFQYYREEENGRGNFPPRFSGLQFPNYSSELNVNALELDDSALYLCASSFGRDSPLHFGNGTRLTVT.

This chain links TRBV7-2 with TRBJ2-7; D gene unclear. The CDR3 loop spans 13 amino acids. In germline, CDR1 is SGHTA, CDR2 FQGNSA. V lost 5 bases, J lost 4 bases, and 12 bases lay in between. DNA of the CDR3: TGTGCCAGCAGCCTCTCGGGCACATACGAGCAGTACTTC. Amino acid sequence: CASSLSGTYEQYF. Based on the CDR3 plus reference TRBV7-2 and TRBJ2-7, the full variable domain is GAGVSQSPSNKVTEKGKDVELRCDPISGHTALYWYRQSLGQGLEFLIYFQGNSAPDKSGLPSDRFSAERTGGSVSTLTIQRTQQEDSAVYLCASSLSGTYEQYFGPGTRLTVT.

This sequence joins TRBV15 and TRBJ2-3; tentative D call: TRBD2 (5 bases). The V end was cut by 4 bases, the J end by 4 bases, with 9 bases between. CDR1 is LNHNV, CDR2 YYDKDF, per germline (reference sequence). The CDR3 length is 13 residues. Here the CDR3 reads CATSTQLADTQYF. Written as DNA, the CDR3 is TGTGCCACCAGCACCCAACTAGCAGATACGCAGTATTTT.

The V and J genes are TRBV7-8 and TRBJ2-6; no definite D call. V was trimmed by 5 bases and J by 0 bases, leaving 26 bases between them. Per the germline V gene, CDR1 is SGHVS and CDR2 is FQNEAQ. CDR3 length equals 21 residues. The CDR3 sequence: CASSPQLARPEPHSGANVLTF. The DNA for the CDR3 is TGTGCCAGCAGCCCCCAACTGGCCAGGCCAGAACCTCACTCTGGGGCCAACGTCCTGACTTTC.